The 10 T cell receptor beta chains given below trace back to one sample, sequenced in a study of a mutant IDH1 vaccine in newly diagnosed glioma. Time point defined: baseline, week 1 (first vaccination visit). Sample treatment: pre-vaccination baseline after standard-of-care therapy. Using immunoSEQ multiplex PCR, the repertoire was profiled, and TCRdb retains in-frame clones only, with some absent. The top ten clones hold about 5.1% of a sample with tens of thousands of clones, over 70% of them seen once. This material consisted of PBMCs, taken from a glioma patient treated with radiotherapy, temozolomide or both. Source of these receptors: a middle-aged man with glioma. Some clones in this sample may be carry-over from other donors' samples.

The genes are TRBV7-6 and TRBJ2-5; D gene uncertain. The CDR3 spans 14 residues. CDR1 and CDR2 (germline): SGHVS, FNYEAQ. With 4 bases removed from V and 5 bases from J, the gap between germline ends came to 14 bases. The CDR3 nucleotides are TGTGCCAGCAGCTCCAATAGTGGCCGGGAGACCCAGTACTTC. Its protein is CASSSNSGRETQYF. Full variable domain (rest looked up from reference TRBV7-6 and TRBJ2-5): GAGVSQSPRYKVTKRGQDVALRCDPISGHVSLYWYRQALGQGPEFLTYFNYEAQQDKSGLPNDRFSAERPEGSISTLTIQRTEQRDSAMYRCASSSNSGRETQYFGPGTRLLVL.

This clone is a singleton in its sample. This rearrangement joins TRBV2 to TRBJ1-5; 8 bases match TRBD1. Germline V CDR1 and CDR2: SNHLY, FYNNEI. CDR3 length equals 15 residues. V trimming: 6 bases; J trimming: 0 bases; junction bases outside the gene matches: 4. Written as DNA, the CDR3 is TGTGCCAGCAGGATACAGGGGGTTAGCAATCAGCCCCAGCATTTT. Translating gives CASRIQGVSNQPQHF.

This clone was found a few times. The chain employs TRBV5-1 and TRBJ2-2; D uncertain. This CDR3 is 14 amino acids long. Germline V gene lookup returns CDR1 SGHRS and CDR2 YFSETQ. V was clipped by 0 bases and J by 3 bases, with 6 bases between them. The CDR3 region is CASSLGSYTGELFF. CDR3 DNA: TGCGCCAGCAGCTTGGGCTCCTACACCGGGGAGCTGTTTTTT.

The V gene is TRBV7-9, the J gene TRBJ1-1; tentatively, D is TRBD1 (6 bases). Germline lookup yields CDR1 SEHNR and CDR2 FQNEAQ (reference sequence). The V end lost 1 base, the J end lost 4 bases, and 19 bases lay between the germline ends. The CDR3 has 17 amino acids. The CDR3 loop reads CASSLGEYRAGGTEAFF. The CDR3 DNA is TGTGCCAGCAGCTTAGGAGAGTACAGGGCTGGTGGCACTGAAGCTTTCTTT. The whole variable domain, filled in from reference TRBV7-9 and TRBJ1-1, reads DTGVSQNPRHKITKRGQNVTFRCDPISEHNRLYWYRQTLGQGPEFLTYFQNEAQLEKSRLLSDRFSAERPKGSFSTLEIQRTEQGDSAMYLCASSLGEYRAGGTEAFFGQGTRLTVV.

The rearrangement joins TRBV29-1 to TRBJ1-1, with D possibly TRBD1 on 6 matching bases. Trimming removed 6 bases at V and 4 bases at J, with 12 bases between. CDR1 is SQVTM, CDR2 ANQGSEA, per germline. The CDR3 spans 12 residues. As DNA, the CDR3 is TGCAGCGTAGAGGACAGTGGCACTGAAGCTTTCTTT. Amino acid sequence: CSVEDSGTEAFF. Full variable domain (outside the CDR3, taken from reference TRBV29-1 and TRBJ1-1): SAVISQKPSRDICQRGTSLTIQCQVDSQVTMMFWYRQQPGQSLTLIATANQGSEATYESGFVIDKFPISRPNLTFSTLTVSNMSPEDSSIYLCSVEDSGTEAFFGQGTRLTVV.

This chain joins TRBV27 and TRBJ2-5, with 13 bases that match TRBD2. The germline CDR1 and CDR2 sequences are MNHEY and SMNVEV (reference sequence). The CDR3 is 15 amino acids. V lost 6 bases and J lost 7; bases outside the gene matches: 8. CDR3 sequence (DNA): TGTGCCAGCAGCGAACTAGCGGGGGGGCAGGTGACCCAGTACTTC. Protein sequence: CASSELAGGQVTQYF.

The rearrangement uses TRBV9 and TRBJ1-1, with D uncertain. V was cut by 0 bases and J by 6 bases, with 9 bases left in between. Germline loops: CDR1 SGDLS, CDR2 YYNGEE. This CDR3 region has 13 residues. The CDR3 DNA is TGTGCCAGCAGCGTAGTCCCTGGTTCTGAAGCTTTCTTT. Encoded protein: CASSVVPGSEAFF.

This chain links TRBV19 with TRBJ1-2; D might be TRBD1 (6 bases). The germline CDR1 and CDR2 sequences are LNHDA and SQIVND (reference sequence). The ends were cut back, 6 bases at V and 8 bases at J, with 19 bases in the middle. This CDR3 has 14 amino acids. The CDR3 spells CASRNITGWRGYTF. CDR3 bases: TGTGCCAGTAGGAATATCACAGGGTGGAGAGGCTACACCTTC. Combining the CDR3 with reference TRBV19 and TRBJ1-2 gives the whole variable domain DGGITQSPKYLFRKEGQNVTLSCEQNLNHDAMYWYRQDPGQGLRLIYYSQIVNDFQKGDIAEGYSVSREKKESFPLTVTSAQKNPTAFYLCASRNITGWRGYTFGSGTRLTVV.

The chain is built from TRBV9 and TRBJ1-4; D perhaps matches TRBD1 (6 bases). Germline assignment: CDR1 SGDLS and CDR2 YYNGEE. This CDR3 comprises 15 residues. V was clipped by 0 bases and J by 9 bases, with 15 bases between them. CDR3 nucleotide sequence: TGTGCCAGCAGCGTAGCTTCTGCGGGGGCGAAAAAACTGTTTTTT. Translating gives CASSVASAGAKKLFF.

The chain joins TRBV5-6 to TRBJ2-6; D remains ambiguous. Trimming shortened V by 4 bases and J by 2 bases, and 10 bases separated the two germline ends. This CDR3 region has 15 residues. Germline-derived CDR1 and CDR2 are SGHDT and YYEEEE. The CDR3 reads CASSADRTGANVLTF. DNA of the CDR3: TGTGCCAGCAGCGCAGACCGGACTGGGGCCAACGTCCTGACTTTC.